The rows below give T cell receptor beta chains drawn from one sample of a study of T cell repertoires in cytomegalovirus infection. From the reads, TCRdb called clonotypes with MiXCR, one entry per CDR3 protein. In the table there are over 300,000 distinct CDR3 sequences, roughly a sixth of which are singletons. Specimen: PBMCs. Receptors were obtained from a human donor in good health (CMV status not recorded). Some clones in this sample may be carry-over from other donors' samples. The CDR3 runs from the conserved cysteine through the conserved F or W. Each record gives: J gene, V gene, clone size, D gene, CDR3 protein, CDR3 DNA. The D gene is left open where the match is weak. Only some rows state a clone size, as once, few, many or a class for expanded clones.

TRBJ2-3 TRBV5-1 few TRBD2 CASSPGSSGGADTQYF TGCGCCAGCAGCCCCGGATCTAGCGGGGGGGCAGATACGCAGTATTTT
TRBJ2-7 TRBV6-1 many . CASSESGSYEQYF TGTGCCAGCAGTGAATCAGGTTCCTACGAGCAGTACTTC
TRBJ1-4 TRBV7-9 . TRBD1 CAARGRLGEKLFF TGTGCCGCGAGGGGGCGCCTAGGAGAAAAACTGTTTTTT
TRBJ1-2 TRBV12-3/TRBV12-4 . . CASSLLVEGRGYTF TGTGCCAGCAGTTTATTGGTTGAGGGGCGTGGCTACACCTTC
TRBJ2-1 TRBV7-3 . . CANSLTGQVAEQFF TGTGCCAACAGCTTAACGGGTCAGGTCGCCGAGCAGTTCTTC
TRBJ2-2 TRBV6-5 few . CASSWQTSIGELFF TGTGCCAGCAGTTGGCAAACCTCCATCGGGGAGCTGTTTTTT
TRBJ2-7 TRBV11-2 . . CASGRLSHTSGGEQYF TGTGCCAGCGGCCGTCTCTCCCACACCTCTGGGGGCGAGCAGTACTTC
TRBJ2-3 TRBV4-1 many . CASSQDVRQAIGTQYF TGCGCCAGCAGCCAAGATGTGAGACAGGCTATAGGTACGCAGTATTTT
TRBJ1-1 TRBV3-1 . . CASSRDSNSAAFF TGTGCCAGCAGCCGCGACTCCAACAGCGCAGCTTTCTTT
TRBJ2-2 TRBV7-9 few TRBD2 CASSLSGGVAGELFF TGTGCCAGCAGCCTGAGCGGGGGGGTCGCCGGGGAGCTGTTTTTT
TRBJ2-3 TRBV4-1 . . CASSQSSSRTDTQYF TGCGCCAGCAGCCAAAGTTCAAGTCGCACAGATACGCAGTATTTT
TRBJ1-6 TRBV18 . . CASSPGWGNSPLHF TGTGCCAGCTCACCGGGATGGGGGAATTCACCCCTCCACTTT
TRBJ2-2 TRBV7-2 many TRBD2 CASSRIGGLRAGELFF TGTGCCAGCAGCCGGATCGGGGGACTACGGGCCGGGGAGCTGTTTTTT
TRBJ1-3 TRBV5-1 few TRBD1 CASSTGQGTGGNTIYF TGCGCCAGCAGCACCGGACAGGGGACAGGTGGAAACACCATATATTTT
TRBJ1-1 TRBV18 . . CASSPPGSGTTEAFF TGTGCCAGCTCACCGCCCGGCTCTGGGACCACTGAAGCTTTCTTT
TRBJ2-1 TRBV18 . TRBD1 CASSPQGQGLNEQFF TGTGCCAGCTCACCACAGGGACAGGGCCTCAATGAGCAGTTCTTC
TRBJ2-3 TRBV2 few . CASSSNDAKGDTQYF TGTGCCAGCAGTTCCAACGACGCAAAGGGGGATACGCAGTATTTT
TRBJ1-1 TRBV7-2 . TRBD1 CASSLTYQGAGRWTEAFF TGTGCCAGCAGCTTAACTTACCAGGGGGCTGGTCGATGGACTGAAGCTTTCTTT
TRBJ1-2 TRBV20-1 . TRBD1 CSARGQDYGYTF TGCAGTGCTAGGGGACAGGACTATGGCTACACCTTC
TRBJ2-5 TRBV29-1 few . CSVEDEIGLTRETQYF TGCAGCGTTGAAGATGAGATAGGGTTGACAAGGGAGACCCAGTACTTC
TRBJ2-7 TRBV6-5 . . CASSYQAYPYEQYF TGTGCCAGCAGTTATCAGGCCTATCCTTACGAGCAGTACTTC
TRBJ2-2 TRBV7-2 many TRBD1 CASSIRQGHTGELFF TGTGCCAGCAGCATTCGACAGGGGCACACCGGGGAGCTGTTTTTT
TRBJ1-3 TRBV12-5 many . CASGPDRTPGNTIYF TGTGCTAGTGGTCCGGACCGAACGCCCGGAAACACCATATATTTT
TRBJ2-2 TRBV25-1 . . CASSEFGAGGTGELFF TGTGCCAGCAGTGAATTCGGGGCTGGGGGCACCGGGGAGCTGTTTTTT
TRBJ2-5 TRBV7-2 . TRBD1 CASSLGGPGTVQETQYF TGTGCCAGCAGCTTAGGAGGCCCCGGGACAGTACAAGAGACCCAGTACTTC